Following are 14 T cell receptor beta chains from one sample sequenced in a study of radiotherapy plus CTLA-4 blockade in lung cancer. Clones were read by immunoSEQ multiplex PCR, and TCRdb kept only the in-frame ones, dropping some. Of about 53,000 clones in the sample, about 85% were seen once. Here the sequenced sample was peripheral blood, taken from a patient treated with radiotherapy plus ipilimumab. The receptors stem from a human donor with non-small cell lung cancer whose response to radiotherapy plus ipilimumab could not be evaluated.

This chain connects TRBV5-1 to TRBJ2-1; 8 nucleotides match TRBD2. The CDR3 has 13 amino acids. Losses at the gene ends were 6 bases for V and 4 bases for J; bases not matched to a gene: 3. Germline CDR1 and CDR2: SGHRS and YFSETQ. CDR3 sequence (DNA): TGCGCCAGCATGGCGGGAGGTTACAATGAGCAGTTCTTC. Its protein is CASMAGGYNEQFF.

This clone was counted once. Here the CDR3 reads CASSLVSLAGVVNEQFF. In nucleotides, the CDR3 is TGTGCCAGCAGCTTAGTGAGTCTCGCGGGAGTCGTCAATGAGCAGTTCTTC. This sequence joins TRBV11-2 and TRBJ2-1; 7 nucleotides align to TRBD2. V gave up 1 base and J gave up 6 bases; unmatched junction bases: 12. Germline CDR1 reads SGHAT; CDR2 reads FQNNGV. CDR3 length: 17 residues.

The chain recombines TRBV11-3 with TRBJ2-1; 7 nucleotides match TRBD2. V lost 5 bases, J lost 0 bases, and 13 bases stayed unmatched. Germline loops: CDR1 SGHNT, CDR2 YENEEA. This CDR3 contains 18 residues. The CDR3 nucleotides read TGTGCCAGCAGCCGGCTAGCGGAAGATACGAGCTCCTACAATGAGCAGTTCTTC. It is translated as CASSRLAEDTSSYNEQFF.

This clone was found once. The V gene is TRBV4-1, the J gene TRBJ2-7; D is unclear. Germline assignment: CDR1 MGHRA and CDR2 YSYEKL. V was clipped by 4 bases and J by 5 bases, with 15 bases between them. The CDR3 is made up of 14 amino acids. Here the CDR3 DNA reads TGCGCCAGCAGCCTACGGGTAGAATTACACGAGCAGTACTTC. As protein: CASSLRVELHEQYF.

The rearrangement joins TRBV6-5 to TRBJ2-7; the D gene is possibly TRBD2 (5 bases). The length of the CDR3 is 15 residues. V was shortened by 5 bases and J by 4 bases, with 18 bases between the two germline ends. Germline CDR1 reads MNHEY; CDR2 reads SVGAGI. The CDR3 loop is CASSSGATPYYEQYF. The DNA of the CDR3 is TGTGCCAGCAGTAGCGGCGCTACCCCTTATTACGAGCAGTACTTC.

The chain links TRBV18 to TRBJ2-2, with D tentatively TRBD1 (5 bases). Deletions cut 2 bases from V and 1 base from J, with 11 bases between. The CDR3 spans 16 residues. Germline V lookup: CDR1 KGHSH, CDR2 LQKENI. CDR3 residues: CASSPRQGMNTGELFF. CDR3 DNA sequence: TGTGCCAGCTCACCAAGGCAGGGCATGAACACCGGGGAGCTGTTTTTT.

This chain connects TRBV28 to TRBJ1-2, with 7 bases that match TRBD1. There are 14 residues in the CDR3. With V trimmed by 6 bases and J by 6 bases, 10 bases remained unmatched. Germline lookup yields CDR1 MDHEN and CDR2 SYDVKM. In nucleotides, the CDR3 is TGTGCCAGCAGCCACCCGGACAGGCCGGATGGCTACACCTTC. This translates into CASSHPDRPDGYTF.

The chain joins TRBV5-1 to TRBJ2-1; D may be TRBD2 (6 bases). The germline V gene has CDR1 SGHRS and CDR2 YFSETQ. The CDR3 extends over 15 amino acids. Trimming took 2 bases from V and 4 from J, leaving 13 bases between them. In nucleotides, the CDR3 is TGCGCCAGCAGCTTAGGACCGGAGGGTTACAATGAGCAGTTCTTC. It codes for CASSLGPEGYNEQFF.

This rearrangement joins TRBV28 to TRBJ2-3, with 7 bases fitting TRBD1. Germline CDR1 is MDHEN and CDR2 is SYDVKM. V lost 5 bases, J lost 6 bases, and 11 bases stayed unmatched. CDR3 length equals 15 residues. The CDR3 spells CASSTGQSRLDTQYF. As DNA, the CDR3 is TGTGCCAGCAGTACGGGACAGAGCCGTCTGGATACGCAGTATTTT.

This clone was picked up a small number of times. The chain joins TRBV6-6 to TRBJ1-3, with no clear D. Germline assignment: CDR1 MNHNY and CDR2 SVGAGI (reference sequence). The CDR3 totals 16 residues. Trimming cost V 6 bases and J 4 bases, with 19 bases left between them. CDR3 bases: TGTGCCAGCAGAGGAGGCGATGGCATGAGGGGAAACACCATATATTTT. Translated, it gives CASRGGDGMRGNTIYF.

In its sample, this clone was seen once. The CDR3 loop reads CASSQVLSGYTGELFF. The DNA for the CDR3 is TGCGCCAGCAGCCAAGTTCTTAGCGGTTACACCGGGGAGCTGTTTTTT. The chain combines TRBV4-1 with TRBJ2-2, with a tentative D call TRBD2 (6 bases). This CDR3 contains 16 residues. V shed 1 base and J shed 3 bases, with 12 bases lying between them. Germline CDR1 reads MGHRA; CDR2 reads YSYEKL.

The V gene is TRBV10-2, the J gene TRBJ2-1, with D maybe TRBD2 (6 bases). Germline loops: CDR1 WSHSY, CDR2 SAAADI. Trimming pared 5 bases from V and 10 bases from J, leaving 15 bases between. The CDR3 has 13 residues. DNA for the CDR3: TGCGCCAGCAGTACCTCTAGCGACGGCGAGCAGTTCTTC. It codes for CASSTSSDGEQFF.

This chain joins TRBV27 and TRBJ2-7; a weak D match, TRBD1 (6 bases). The germline CDR1 and CDR2 sequences are MNHEY and SMNVEV (reference sequence). Trimming cost V 4 bases and J 6 bases, with 16 bases left between them. This CDR3 is built from 14 residues. CDR3 in amino acids: CASSYTGIRGEQYF. CDR3 in DNA: TGTGCCAGCAGTTATACAGGGATCAGAGGCGAGCAGTACTTC.

This sequence joins TRBV28 and TRBJ1-5; the match to TRBD1 covers 9 bases. This CDR3 comprises 17 residues. After removal of 4 bases from V and 1 base from J, the junction contained 8 bases not matched to a gene. Germline V gene data show CDR1 as MDHEN and CDR2 as SYDVKM. CDR3: CASSYGQGRKSNQPQHF. Written as DNA, the CDR3 is TGTGCCAGCAGTTATGGACAGGGGAGAAAGAGCAATCAGCCCCAGCATTTT.